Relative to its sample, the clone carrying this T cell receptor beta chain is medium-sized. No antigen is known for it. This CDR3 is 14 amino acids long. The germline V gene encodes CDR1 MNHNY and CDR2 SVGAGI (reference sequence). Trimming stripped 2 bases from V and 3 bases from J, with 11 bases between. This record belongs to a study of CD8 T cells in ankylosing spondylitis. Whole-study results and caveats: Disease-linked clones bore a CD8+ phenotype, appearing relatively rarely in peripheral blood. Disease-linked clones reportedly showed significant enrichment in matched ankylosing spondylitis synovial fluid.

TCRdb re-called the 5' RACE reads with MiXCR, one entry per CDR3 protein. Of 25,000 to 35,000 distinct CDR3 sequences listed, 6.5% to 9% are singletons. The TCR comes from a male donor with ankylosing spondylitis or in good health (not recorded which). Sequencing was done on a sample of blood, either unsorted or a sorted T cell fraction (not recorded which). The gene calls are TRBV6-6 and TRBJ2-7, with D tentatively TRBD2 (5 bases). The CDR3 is CASSYEGGGYEQYF. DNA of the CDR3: TGTGCCAGCAGTTACGAAGGAGGCGGCTACGAGCAGTACTTC.